These 3 T cell receptor beta chains share one sample of origin, sequenced in a study of blood T cells in healthy people across ages. Next came a second PCR, run for about 6 to 12 cycles, which used a sample-barcoded 5' primer along with a J-beta primer mix. TCRdb recomputed calls from the 5' RACE reads with MiXCR, one row per CDR3 protein. The table shows around 1,100,000 distinct CDR3 sequences, with roughly two fifths occurring only once. Specimen: blood. Receptors originate from a man aged 18-30 years in good health.

Only a few counts were recorded for this clonotype. This chain links TRBV3-1 with TRBJ2-1; D is perhaps TRBD2 (6 bases). The germline V and J ends were trimmed by 3 bases and 6 bases, with 12 bases remaining between them. This CDR3 is 14 amino acids long. Germline V lookup: CDR1 LGHDT, CDR2 YNNKEL (reference sequence). The CDR3 DNA is TGTGCCAGCAGCCAGCCAGGGCGGGGCAATGAGCAGTTCTTC. Residues: CASSQPGRGNEQFF.

This clonotype has only a few counts. The chain combines TRBV7-9 with TRBJ2-3; 11 nucleotides align to TRBD2. Trimming at V came to 1 base and at J to 2 bases, leaving 2 bases not matched to a gene. The CDR3 loop spans 16 amino acids. CDR1 and CDR2 from the germline V gene are SEHNR and FQNEAQ (reference sequence). The DNA for the CDR3 is TGTGCCAGCAGCTTAGTGGGACTAGCGGTCACAGATACGCAGTATTTT. Amino acid sequence: CASSLVGLAVTDTQYF.

The rearrangement joins TRBV7-9 to TRBJ1-2; 7 bases agree with TRBD1. V shed 0 bases, J shed 6 bases, and the junction held 7 bases outside the gene matches. The germline V gene has CDR1 SEHNR and CDR2 FQNEAQ (reference sequence). The CDR3 runs to 15 residues. CDR3 sequence (DNA): TGTGCCAGCAGCTTAGCGACAGGGACGGGGGATGGCTACACCTTC. It codes for CASSLATGTGDGYTF.